A selection of T cell receptor beta chains follows, all from one sample in a study of blood T cells in healthy people across ages. TCRdb passed the 5' RACE reads through MiXCR, listing each CDR3 protein once. The table lists approximately 1,700,000 distinct CDR3 sequences, about two fifths of them singletons, with 23% in the top ten. The sequenced material came from blood. These receptors were collected from a human donor in good health. Each CDR3 is given with its conserved first and last residue. The order of the fields is D gene, V gene, clone size, J gene, CDR3 DNA, CDR3 protein. The D gene is left open where the match is weak. Expanded clones get a size class; other rows say once, few or many, or leave the size out.

d_call: TRBD1; v_call: TRBV3-1; clone_size: few; j_call: TRBJ2-6; cdr3_nt: TGTGCCAGCAGCAGGACAGGGGGACTCTCTGGGGCCAACGTCCTGACTTTC; cdr3_aa: CASSRTGGLSGANVLTF
d_call: -; v_call: TRBV24-1; clone_size: -; j_call: TRBJ2-7; cdr3_nt: TGTGCCACCAGCAATGGGGGGCCAGACGAGCAGTACTTC; cdr3_aa: CATSNGGPDEQYF
d_call: -; v_call: TRBV4-3; clone_size: -; j_call: TRBJ2-3; cdr3_nt: TGCGCCAGCAGCCAAGAGTTCGTAGCGGCCCCCCAGTATTTT; cdr3_aa: CASSQEFVAAPQYF
d_call: -; v_call: TRBV12-3/TRBV12-4; clone_size: -; j_call: TRBJ1-2; cdr3_nt: TGTGCCAGCAGTTTGACAATGAGCTATGGCTACACCTTC; cdr3_aa: CASSLTMSYGYTF
d_call: TRBD1; v_call: TRBV4-3; clone_size: -; j_call: TRBJ2-3; cdr3_nt: TGCGCCAGCAGCCAAGAAGGGGGCGCGGTAGATACGCAGTATTTT; cdr3_aa: CASSQEGGAVDTQYF
d_call: -; v_call: TRBV28; clone_size: few; j_call: TRBJ2-7; cdr3_nt: TGTGCCAGCAGTTTGTTCAGGGTGAAATCCTACGAGCAGTACTTC; cdr3_aa: CASSLFRVKSYEQYF
d_call: -; v_call: TRBV20-1; clone_size: few; j_call: TRBJ1-3; cdr3_nt: TGCAGTGCCCGTCCTCCGCATAACTCTGGAAACACCATATATTTT; cdr3_aa: CSARPPHNSGNTIYF
d_call: TRBD2; v_call: TRBV7-9; clone_size: few; j_call: TRBJ2-3; cdr3_nt: TGTGCCAGCACAACTAGCGGGGGGAATACAGATACGCAGTATTTT; cdr3_aa: CASTTSGGNTDTQYF
d_call: -; v_call: TRBV4-3; clone_size: -; j_call: TRBJ1-2; cdr3_nt: TGCGCCAGCAGCCAAGTTGGGGGAATGAACCCAATTCAGAATGGCTACACCTTC; cdr3_aa: CASSQVGGMNPIQNGYTF
d_call: -; v_call: TRBV4-1; clone_size: -; j_call: TRBJ2-6; cdr3_nt: TGCGCCAGCAGCCAAGAAGAGGGAACTGGGGCCAACGTCCTGACTTTC; cdr3_aa: CASSQEEGTGANVLTF
d_call: TRBD1; v_call: TRBV29-1; clone_size: few; j_call: TRBJ2-7; cdr3_nt: TGCAGCGTAAGACAGGGGGCCGATTACGAGCAGTACTTC; cdr3_aa: CSVRQGADYEQYF
d_call: -; v_call: TRBV19; clone_size: -; j_call: TRBJ1-2; cdr3_nt: TGTGCCAGTAGCCAAGGGCCGGATAGCTATGGCTACACCTTC; cdr3_aa: CASSQGPDSYGYTF
d_call: -; v_call: TRBV29-1; clone_size: -; j_call: TRBJ2-5; cdr3_nt: TGCAGCTCCTTTTCGGGAGAGACCCAGTACTTC; cdr3_aa: CSSFSGETQYF
d_call: -; v_call: TRBV6-5; clone_size: -; j_call: TRBJ2-7; cdr3_nt: TGTGCCAGCAGTTCATGTGGCGGAAGCTCCTACGAGCAGTACTTC; cdr3_aa: CASSSCGGSSYEQYF
d_call: -; v_call: TRBV6-2/TRBV6-3; clone_size: few; j_call: TRBJ2-5; cdr3_nt: TGTGCCAGCAGGGGGGGCGAAGAGACCCAGTACTTC; cdr3_aa: CASRGGEETQYF
d_call: -; v_call: TRBV7-3; clone_size: -; j_call: TRBJ1-6; cdr3_nt: TGTGCCAACAGCCTAACAACAGGTTACCGGTCACCCCTCCACTTT; cdr3_aa: CANSLTTGYRSPLHF
d_call: TRBD1; v_call: TRBV7-9; clone_size: few; j_call: TRBJ2-1; cdr3_nt: TGTGCCAGCAGCCCGCCGAAGGGGACAGGGAACTACAATGAGCAGTTCTTC; cdr3_aa: CASSPPKGTGNYNEQFF
d_call: -; v_call: TRBV7-2; clone_size: -; j_call: TRBJ1-2; cdr3_nt: TGTGCCAGCAGCTTATTGGTGGGGGGTGGTGGCTACACCTTC; cdr3_aa: CASSLLVGGGGYTF
d_call: -; v_call: TRBV20-1; clone_size: few; j_call: TRBJ2-4; cdr3_nt: TGCAGTGCTGGCCGCCCAGGGGACATTCAGTACTTC; cdr3_aa: CSAGRPGDIQYF
d_call: -; v_call: TRBV7-9; clone_size: -; j_call: TRBJ2-7; cdr3_nt: TGTGCCAGCAGCCCGGAGGGCAGGGCGCGGTTCGAGCAGTACTTC; cdr3_aa: CASSPEGRARFEQYF
d_call: -; v_call: TRBV12-3/TRBV12-4; clone_size: many; j_call: TRBJ2-5; cdr3_nt: TGTGCCAGCAGTTTAATAGGGAACGCTCAAGAGACCCAGTACTTC; cdr3_aa: CASSLIGNAQETQYF
d_call: -; v_call: TRBV12-3/TRBV12-4; clone_size: few; j_call: TRBJ1-5; cdr3_nt: TGTGCCAGCAGCAGGAACCCGCATCAGCCCCAGCATTTT; cdr3_aa: CASSRNPHQPQHF
d_call: -; v_call: TRBV6-2/TRBV6-3; clone_size: few; j_call: TRBJ2-1; cdr3_nt: TGTGCCAGCAGGACTAGGTTTGATGAGCAGTTCTTC; cdr3_aa: CASRTRFDEQFF
d_call: -; v_call: TRBV29-1; clone_size: -; j_call: TRBJ1-5; cdr3_nt: TGCAGCGTTGGTAGCAATCAGCCCCAGCATTTT; cdr3_aa: CSVGSNQPQHF
d_call: TRBD1; v_call: TRBV29-1; clone_size: -; j_call: TRBJ2-5; cdr3_nt: TGCAGCGTTGAAGACTGGACAGGAACCGAACAACCTTACCAAGAGACCCAGTACTTC; cdr3_aa: CSVEDWTGTEQPYQETQYF
d_call: -; v_call: TRBV28; clone_size: -; j_call: TRBJ2-7; cdr3_nt: TGTGCCAGCAGTTTTAATTCACCAAAACCCTCCTACGAGCAGGACTTC; cdr3_aa: CASSFNSPKPSYEQDF
d_call: -; v_call: TRBV12-3/TRBV12-4; clone_size: -; j_call: TRBJ2-7; cdr3_nt: TGTGCCAGCAGTTTAACCTCCGGGGACTCCTACGAGCGGTACTTC; cdr3_aa: CASSLTSGDSYERYF
d_call: TRBD2; v_call: TRBV11-1; clone_size: -; j_call: TRBJ2-1; cdr3_nt: TGTGCCAGCAGCGCCCGCCGGGAGGATGAGCAGTTCTTC; cdr3_aa: CASSARREDEQFF
d_call: -; v_call: TRBV7-9; clone_size: -; j_call: TRBJ1-5; cdr3_nt: TGTGCCAGCAGCCTAGTGACAGACCGCAATCAGCCCCAGCATTTT; cdr3_aa: CASSLVTDRNQPQHF
d_call: -; v_call: TRBV5-4; clone_size: few; j_call: TRBJ2-1; cdr3_nt: TGTGCCAGCAGCTTGGCCCCTTCGGCCACAAACGAGGAGCAGTTCTTC; cdr3_aa: CASSLAPSATNEEQFF
d_call: TRBD2; v_call: TRBV4-1; clone_size: few; j_call: TRBJ2-1; cdr3_nt: TGCGCCAGCAGCCTGACCTACGGGGGGGCTAATGAGCAGTTCTTC; cdr3_aa: CASSLTYGGANEQFF
d_call: TRBD1; v_call: TRBV20-1; clone_size: -; j_call: TRBJ2-7; cdr3_nt: TGCAGTGCCAGTACAGGGGGCGTCTCCTACGAGCAGTACTTC; cdr3_aa: CSASTGGVSYEQYF
d_call: -; v_call: TRBV7-2; clone_size: few; j_call: TRBJ1-5; cdr3_nt: TGTGCCAGCAGCTTAGAGCGGAGTCAGCCCCAGCATTTT; cdr3_aa: CASSLERSQPQHF
d_call: -; v_call: TRBV29-1; clone_size: -; j_call: TRBJ2-5; cdr3_nt: TGCAGCTCACAAGGCGGTTTGGGAAAGACCCAGTACTTC; cdr3_aa: CSSQGGLGKTQYF
d_call: TRBD2; v_call: TRBV5-6; clone_size: -; j_call: TRBJ2-7; cdr3_nt: TGTGCCAGCAGCCATCCTGGCGGGGGGGGCCCTTACGAGCAGTACTTC; cdr3_aa: CASSHPGGGGPYEQYF
d_call: -; v_call: TRBV7-2; clone_size: -; j_call: TRBJ2-7; cdr3_nt: TGTGCCAGCAGCCTAAGACCGGACGGGGACTCCTACGAGCAGTACTTC; cdr3_aa: CASSLRPDGDSYEQYF
d_call: -; v_call: TRBV29-1; clone_size: few; j_call: TRBJ2-1; cdr3_nt: TGCAGCGTCCTGGGGGGGCTTTACAATGAGCAGTTCTTC; cdr3_aa: CSVLGGLYNEQFF
d_call: -; v_call: TRBV4-2; clone_size: few; j_call: TRBJ1-6; cdr3_nt: TGTGCCGGCAGCCCCACAGGGAGACGCGGTTCACCCCTCCACTTT; cdr3_aa: CAGSPTGRRGSPLHF
d_call: -; v_call: TRBV11-2; clone_size: -; j_call: TRBJ2-3; cdr3_nt: TGTGCCAGCGCGGGACTCCGCACAGATACGCAGTATTTT; cdr3_aa: CASAGLRTDTQYF
d_call: TRBD2; v_call: TRBV5-1; clone_size: -; j_call: TRBJ2-1; cdr3_nt: TGCGCCAGCAGCTTCCGGACTAGCGGGGGGGCAAATGAGCAGTTCTTC; cdr3_aa: CASSFRTSGGANEQFF
d_call: -; v_call: TRBV7-9; clone_size: -; j_call: TRBJ2-7; cdr3_nt: TGTGCCAGCAGCTTGGACAGTCTGTACTTC; cdr3_aa: CASSLDSLYF
d_call: -; v_call: TRBV24-1; clone_size: few; j_call: TRBJ2-7; cdr3_nt: TGTGCCACCAGTGATTTGTCGGGGGACGAGCAGTACTTC; cdr3_aa: CATSDLSGDEQYF
d_call: -; v_call: TRBV7-9; clone_size: -; j_call: TRBJ2-3; cdr3_nt: TGTGCCAGCAGCTTAGGTTTCCAGCCGAGCACAGATACGCAGTATTTT; cdr3_aa: CASSLGFQPSTDTQYF
d_call: TRBD1; v_call: TRBV29-1; clone_size: -; j_call: TRBJ2-1; cdr3_nt: TGCAGCGTTGTACGACAGGGGGCTGGCGATGAGCAGTTCTTC; cdr3_aa: CSVVRQGAGDEQFF
d_call: TRBD1; v_call: TRBV20-1; clone_size: -; j_call: TRBJ1-6; cdr3_nt: TGCAGTGCTAGCGGACAGGACGAGCTTACCTATAATTCACCCCTCCACTTT; cdr3_aa: CSASGQDELTYNSPLHF
d_call: -; v_call: TRBV6-2/TRBV6-3; clone_size: once; j_call: TRBJ2-1; cdr3_nt: TGTGCCAGCAGTTACGCGGAGGGCCTACACAATGAGCAGTTCTTC; cdr3_aa: CASSYAEGLHNEQFF